One sample yielded the 9 T cell receptor beta chains listed below, sequenced in a study of blood T cell repertoires in COVID-19. TCRdb's copy holds only in-frame clones and misses some; the assay was immunoSEQ multiplex PCR. The sample carries 75,000 to 90,000 clones, around 91% recorded once. The specimen sequenced was peripheral blood. These receptors all stem from a human donor in a cohort sampled during active COVID-19.

The CDR3 reads CANPIAGVAKNIQYF. The CDR3 bases are TGTGCCAACCCTATAGCGGGGGTTGCCAAAAACATTCAGTACTTC. The V gene is TRBV19, the J gene TRBJ2-4, with 9 positions matching TRBD2. Germline CDR1 LNHDA, CDR2 SQIVND (reference sequence). V lost 10 bases, J lost 1 base, and 8 bases stayed unmatched. This CDR3 has 15 amino acids.

This clone occurred a few times. The rearrangement uses TRBV18 and TRBJ2-3; 8 bases fit TRBD2. CDR3 length: 18 residues. With 0 bases clipped from V and 6 bases from J, the junction kept 14 bases outside the gene matches. Germline-derived CDR1 and CDR2 are KGHSH and LQKENI. The CDR3 DNA follows: TGTGCCAGCTCACCACCTTTGGTGGCGGGGGGTACGATCGATACGCAGTATTTT. This sequence encodes CASSPPLVAGGTIDTQYF.

This CDR3 is CAWSSGQAPRTQYF. Written as DNA, the CDR3 is TGTGCCTGGAGCTCAGGGCAGGCCCCACGGACCCAGTACTTC. This chain joins TRBV30 and TRBJ2-5; D might be TRBD1 (5 bases). The V end was cut by 3 bases, the J end by 7 bases, with 18 bases between. CDR3 length: 14 residues. Germline V gene sequence: CDR1 GTSNPN, CDR2 SVGIG (reference sequence).

To note about this clone: The limits of the CDR3 on the DNA are not certain, so only TCRdb's listed CDR3 is given. The chain employs TRBV2 and TRBJ2-7; the D call of TRBD1 is as the table states it, not checked on the DNA. The CDR3 is 14 amino acids in total, end residues counted. Germline values: CDR1 SNHLY, CDR2 FYNNEI. The CDR3 region is CASSEVGQGAGEYF.

J is TRBJ2-1 and V is TRBV5-4, with 9 bases aligning to TRBD2. Per the germline V gene, CDR1 is SGHNT and CDR2 is YYREEE (reference sequence). This CDR3 has 15 amino acids. Germline trimming cut 4 bases from V and 7 bases from J; bases unmatched to any gene: 9. The CDR3 loop reads CASSASSGGWNEQFF. The CDR3 nucleotides are TGTGCCAGCAGCGCCTCCAGCGGGGGGTGGAATGAGCAGTTCTTC. Variable domain in full (rest from reference TRBV5-4 and TRBJ2-1): ETGVTQSPTHLIKTRGQQVTLRCSSQSGHNTVSWYQQALGQGPQFIFQYYREEENGRGNFPPRFSGLQFPNYSSELNVNALELDDSALYLCASSASSGGWNEQFFGPGTRLTVL.

The J gene is TRBJ2-4, the V gene TRBV15, with D possibly being TRBD1 (6 bases). The CDR3 has 15 amino acids. Germline V gives CDR1 LNHNV, CDR2 YYDKDF (reference sequence). V lost 0 bases, J lost 8 bases, and 14 bases lay in between. The CDR3 reads CATSRDKGGKDIQYF. In nucleotides, the CDR3 is TGTGCCACCAGCAGAGATAAAGGGGGAAAGGACATTCAGTACTTC.

The rearrangement links TRBV4-3 to TRBJ1-4; 11 bases agree with TRBD1. Germline V gives CDR1 LGHNA, CDR2 YSLEER. V shed 0 bases, J shed 6 bases, and the junction held 6 bases outside the gene matches. The CDR3 is made up of 17 amino acids. In DNA form, the CDR3 reads TGCGCCAGCAGCCAAGATGCGGGACAGGGGGGATATGAAAAACTGTTTTTT. It codes for CASSQDAGQGGYEKLFF.

The chain employs TRBV6-5 and TRBJ2-7, with D unresolved. From germline, CDR1 is MNHEY and CDR2 SVGAGI. This CDR3 contains 13 residues. Between the trimmed V and J ends, which lost 5 bases and 2 bases, there was a span of 10 bases. CDR3 sequence (DNA): TGTGCCAGCAGTCCCTCTATCGCCTACGAGCAGTACTTC. It translates to CASSPSIAYEQYF.

The chain joins TRBV7-2 to TRBJ2-2, with TRBD2 identical over 9 bases. Trimming cost V 1 base and J 7 bases; bases outside gene matches: 7. This CDR3 has 16 residues. Germline CDR1 and CDR2: SGHTA and FQGNSA. The CDR3 region has the DNA TGTGCCAGCAGCTTAGAGCGCGGGGGGGTCGGCGGGGAGCTGTTTTTT. Translated, it gives CASSLERGGVGGELFF.